This T cell receptor beta chain was retrieved from a study of blood T cell repertoires in COVID-19. Across the study: T cells, B-cell-depleted T cells, or PBMCs supplied cDNA or gDNA.

This CDR3 contains 14 residues. Measured with immunoSEQ multiplex PCR; TCRdb has only the in-frame clones, and not every one. This table has about 120,000 clones, around 82% appearing once. The sequenced sample was peripheral blood. The V and J genes are TRBV21-1 and TRBJ1-5. TRBV21-1 is listed as a pseudogene. The sequence derives from a man aged 25-40 years with COVID-19, enrolled during active disease. This CDR3 is CASSKFARSQPQHF. Written as DNA, the CDR3 is TGTGCCAGCAGCAAATTTGCCCGGAGCCAGCCCCAGCATTTT.